Listed below are T cell receptor beta chains from one sample, sequenced in a study of T cell changes during pregnancy in multiple sclerosis. Some clones are missing from TCRdb's copy, which holds only in-frame ones; the method was immunoSEQ multiplex PCR. The data hold 50,000 or so clones, with just over 90% observed a single time. Here the sequenced sample was CD4+ T cells from peripheral blood mononuclear cells, taken before pregnancy. The receptors come from a female donor with multiple sclerosis, enrolled in a pregnancy study. Each CDR3 is given without its conserved first and last residue. Only part of the rows carry a size: once, few, many, or a class if the clone is expanded.

V gene: TRBV18
J gene: TRBJ1-5
clone size: NA
CDR3 protein: ASSPLADNQPQH

V gene: TRBV7-9
J gene: TRBJ2-3
clone size: few
CDR3 protein: ASSLGQSTDTQY

V gene: TRBV30
J gene: TRBJ2-1
clone size: NA
CDR3 protein: AWSPSYEQF

V gene: TRBV5-1
J gene: TRBJ2-3
clone size: NA
CDR3 protein: ASSLALSGVVGTDTQY

V gene: TRBV7-2
J gene: TRBJ2-3
clone size: NA
CDR3 protein: ASSLGAGTQY

V gene: TRBV20-1
J gene: TRBJ1-2
clone size: NA
CDR3 protein: SARLNGYT

V gene: TRBV5-1
J gene: TRBJ1-1
clone size: NA
CDR3 protein: ASSLARRNTEAF

V gene: TRBV28
J gene: TRBJ2-4
clone size: NA
CDR3 protein: ASSRRQAKNIQY

V gene: TRBV5-1
J gene: TRBJ2-5
clone size: NA
CDR3 protein: ASSGNIQETQY

V gene: TRBV5-1
J gene: TRBJ1-1
clone size: NA
CDR3 protein: ASSFQGNTEAF

V gene: TRBV6-1
J gene: TRBJ2-5
clone size: NA
CDR3 protein: ASSEKRWTSGQETQY

V gene: TRBV4-1
J gene: TRBJ2-1
clone size: once
CDR3 protein: ASSQLYRGYNEQF

V gene: TRBV7-9
J gene: TRBJ1-6
clone size: NA
CDR3 protein: ASRGQPNSPLH

V gene: TRBV5-1
J gene: TRBJ1-6
clone size: once
CDR3 protein: ASSLGDSNSPLH

V gene: TRBV15
J gene: TRBJ2-5
clone size: NA
CDR3 protein: ATSRDRTGGWGETQY

V gene: TRBV6-1
J gene: TRBJ2-2
clone size: once
CDR3 protein: ASSELGVSSANTGELF

V gene: TRBV6-6
J gene: TRBJ1-1
clone size: NA
CDR3 protein: ASSSRTGTEAF

V gene: TRBV11-3
J gene: TRBJ1-1
clone size: few
CDR3 protein: ASSPPLRQAKGTEAF

V gene: TRBV4-1
J gene: TRBJ2-7
clone size: NA
CDR3 protein: ASSQVQAGVPYEQY

V gene: TRBV6-1
J gene: TRBJ2-7
clone size: few
CDR3 protein: ASSGRTSGSPEQY

V gene: TRBV5-4
J gene: TRBJ1-1
clone size: NA
CDR3 protein: ASSSRLLNTEAF

V gene: TRBV19
J gene: TRBJ1-4
clone size: NA
CDR3 protein: ASKKDRGSEKLF

V gene: TRBV6-5
J gene: TRBJ2-7
clone size: once
CDR3 protein: ASSYRGVGISYEQY

V gene: TRBV6-6
J gene: TRBJ2-1
clone size: NA
CDR3 protein: ASSGQQGEAYNEQF

V gene: TRBV18
J gene: TRBJ2-1
clone size: once
CDR3 protein: ASSPQASGNEQF

V gene: TRBV7-2
J gene: TRBJ2-7
clone size: NA
CDR3 protein: ASSLYTGNHEQY

V gene: TRBV5-1
J gene: TRBJ2-7
clone size: NA
CDR3 protein: ASSIPSGPAYEQY

V gene: TRBV11-2
J gene: TRBJ1-4
clone size: NA
CDR3 protein: ASSLDQTGGYEKLF

V gene: TRBV28
J gene: TRBJ2-7
clone size: NA
CDR3 protein: ASRPPGLALYEQY